These T cell receptor beta chains were read from a single sample in a study of technical replicates of blood from a few donors. The protocol was immunoSEQ multiplex PCR, while the TCRdb copy is restricted to in-frame clones and leaves out a portion. The data contain under 95,000 clones, roughly 98% of them singletons. Sequencing input: T cells isolated from PBMCs. The receptors here all came from a human donor in good health. Each CDR3 is given with its conserved first and last residue. Fields, in order: J gene, D gene, clone size, V gene, CDR3 DNA, CDR3 protein. D genes are given only for firm matches. Where a row states a size, it is once, few, many or the class of an expanded clone; other rows omit it.

TRBJ1-5	TRBD1	NA	TRBV30	TGTGCCTGGAGCGGGACAGGGAAGGGGGCAAATCAGCCCCAGCATTTT	CAWSGTGKGANQPQHF
TRBJ2-5	NA	NA	TRBV6-5	TGTGCCAGCAGTTTTACCGGGACTCAAGAGACCCAGTACTTC	CASSFTGTQETQYF
TRBJ2-1	TRBD1	NA	TRBV6-1	TGTGCCAGCAGACTCGACAGGGGCTCCTACAATGAGCAGTTCTTC	CASRLDRGSYNEQFF
TRBJ2-5	TRBD2	NA	TRBV7-9	TGTGCCAGCAGCTTAGGAGGGTGGGCGGGAGGCGGTGAGACCCAGTACTTC	CASSLGGWAGGGETQYF
TRBJ2-5	TRBD2	NA	TRBV10-3	TGTGCCACGGGAGGGGAGGCAGAGACCCAGTACTTC	CATGGEAETQYF
TRBJ2-1	TRBD2	NA	TRBV7-9	TGTGCCAGCAGCTTTATTTCGCGCGGGAGTCACATCGGTGAGCAGTTCTTC	CASSFISRGSHIGEQFF
TRBJ2-7	NA	once	TRBV15	TGTGCCACCAGCACCCGGGACTCCTACTCCTACGAGCAGTACTTC	CATSTRDSYSYEQYF
TRBJ2-1	NA	NA	TRBV19	TGTGCCAGTAGTACCCGCTCCTACAATGAGCAGTTCTTC	CASSTRSYNEQFF
TRBJ1-3	NA	few	TRBV29-1	TGCAGCGTTGAAGGGGGGCCAGGGAACACCATATATTTT	CSVEGGPGNTIYF
TRBJ1-1	NA	NA	TRBV5-6	TGTGCCAGCAGCGCCCGGGGGGATCTCATGAACACTGAAGCTTTCTTT	CASSARGDLMNTEAFF
TRBJ1-2	NA	few	TRBV5-4	TGTGCCAGCAGCTTGGATGGGGGGGGAAACTATGGCTACACCTTC	CASSLDGGGNYGYTF
TRBJ2-5	NA	once	TRBV7-7	TGTGCTAGCAGCTCGGACAGCAAAGAGACCCAGTACTTC	CASSSDSKETQYF
TRBJ1-6	TRBD1	NA	TRBV18	TGTGCCAGCTCACCAAGATCTACCGGGACAGGCAATTCACCCCTCCACTTT	CASSPRSTGTGNSPLHF
TRBJ1-3	TRBD1	NA	TRBV14	TGTGCCAGCAGCCAGAGACGGACAGGGTACGGAAACACCATATATTTT	CASSQRRTGYGNTIYF
TRBJ2-5	TRBD1	NA	TRBV5-6	TGTGCCAGCAGCTTGGGGGACAGGGGAAGAGAGACCCAGTACTTC	CASSLGDRGRETQYF
TRBJ1-1	NA	NA	TRBV4-1	TGCGCCAGCAGCCAAGGAGGGGGAGATACTGAAGCTTTCTTT	CASSQGGGDTEAFF
TRBJ2-1	NA	NA	TRBV15	TGTGCCACCAGCAGTCGAAGAGGGAATGAGCAGTTCTTC	CATSSRRGNEQFF
TRBJ1-1	TRBD1	once	TRBV19	TGTGCCAGTAGCCCGAGGGGGACAGGAGCCCTGAACACTGAAGCTTTCTTT	CASSPRGTGALNTEAFF
TRBJ2-7	TRBD2	NA	TRBV2	TGTGCCAGCAGTGGAGGCCTAGCGGCACTCTACGAGCAGTACTTC	CASSGGLAALYEQYF
TRBJ2-5	NA	NA	TRBV6-5	TGTGCCAGCAGTTACAGTATGGCAGACTTACAAGAGACCCAGTACTTC	CASSYSMADLQETQYF
TRBJ2-1	NA	NA	TRBV7-9	TGTGCCAGCAGCTCGCTACGGGAGCAGTTCTTC	CASSSLREQFF
TRBJ2-5	TRBD1	NA	TRBV7-9	TGTGCCAGCACCCGGACAGGCCCCGAGGCCCAGTACTTC	CASTRTGPEAQYF
TRBJ1-5	NA	NA	TRBV19	TGTGCCAGTAGTATAGATGCGGGGGGGGGTCAGCCCCAGCATTTT	CASSIDAGGGQPQHF
TRBJ2-2	NA	NA	TRBV6-1	TGTGCCAGCAGGGAGGGGGAGCTGTTTTTT	CASREGELFF
TRBJ2-1	TRBD2	once	TRBV11-2	TGTGCCAGCAGCTTAGGGCTAGCGGGGGTCAATGAGCAGTTCTTC	CASSLGLAGVNEQFF
TRBJ2-2	TRBD1	NA	TRBV4-1	TGCGCCAGCAGTCAAAACAGGGGGACCGGGGAGCTGTTTTTT	CASSQNRGTGELFF
TRBJ1-1	TRBD1	NA	TRBV5-6	TGTGCCAGCACCCCGGCAGGGGGGAGGTTTGGGACTGAAGCTTTCTTT	CASTPAGGRFGTEAFF
TRBJ2-7	NA	NA	TRBV5-1	TGCGCCAGCAGCTTGAGCGGCTGGGCTGACGGCGAGCAGTACTTC	CASSLSGWADGEQYF
TRBJ2-1	TRBD2	NA	TRBV7-3	TGTGCCAGCAGCTCTCTACAAGGACTAGCGGGGGAGCAGTTCTTC	CASSSLQGLAGEQFF
TRBJ2-7	NA	NA	TRBV27	TGTGCCAGCAGTTCCCTCCGCTTGGTGACAGACTCTAACGAGCAGTACTTC	CASSSLRLVTDSNEQYF
TRBJ2-7	TRBD1	NA	TRBV7-2	TGTGCCAGCAGCGAGGACAGGGGTTACGAGCAGTACTTC	CASSEDRGYEQYF
TRBJ1-2	NA	NA	TRBV5-1	TGCGCCAGCAGCCCGAGCGCAGCCACTATGTCAGGCTACACCTTC	CASSPSAATMSGYTF
TRBJ2-7	TRBD1	NA	TRBV5-1	TGCGCCAGCAGCTTGGGGGACAGGGTTAGCGAGCAGTACTTC	CASSLGDRVSEQYF
TRBJ1-1	NA	NA	TRBV19	TGTGCCAGTAGTACGTCCTTGGGCAGGGGAAACACTGAAGCTTTCTTT	CASSTSLGRGNTEAFF
TRBJ1-4	NA	NA	TRBV7-9	TGTGCCAGCAGCTTGGACAGACTCCCAGCTGAAAAACTGTTTTTT	CASSLDRLPAEKLFF
TRBJ2-7	TRBD1	NA	TRBV28	TGTGCCAGCAGTGCGGGACAGGGGGCAAGCGAGCAGTACTTC	CASSAGQGASEQYF
TRBJ1-1	NA	NA	TRBV2	TGTGCCAGCAGTCGTGGGAGGGGGTCCACTGAAGCTTTCTTT	CASSRGRGSTEAFF
TRBJ1-5	TRBD1	NA	TRBV19	TGTGCCAGTAGTAAACCCTCCGGGACAGGGGCCCCGTGGGGTCAGCCCCAGCATTTT	CASSKPSGTGAPWGQPQHF